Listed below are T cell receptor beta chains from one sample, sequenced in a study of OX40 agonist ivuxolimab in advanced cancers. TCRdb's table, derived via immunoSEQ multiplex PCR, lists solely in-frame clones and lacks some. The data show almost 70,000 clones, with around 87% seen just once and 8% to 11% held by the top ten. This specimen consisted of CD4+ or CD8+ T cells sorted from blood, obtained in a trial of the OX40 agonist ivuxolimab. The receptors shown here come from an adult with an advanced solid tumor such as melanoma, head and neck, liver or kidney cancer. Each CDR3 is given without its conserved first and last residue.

ASSQDQEAGANVLT	TRBV5-1	TRBJ2-6
ASSLGAFSTDTQY	TRBV7-3	TRBJ2-3
ASSLDTGADTQY	TRBV7-9	TRBJ2-3
ASSPRLAGGPGNEQF	TRBV9	TRBJ2-1
ASSIRDFTYEQY	TRBV5-1	TRBJ2-7
ASSPGVPFQETQY	TRBV5-1	TRBJ2-5
ASSFRGGTNTGELF	TRBV7-9	TRBJ2-2
ASSLRLAVAYEQY	TRBV7-2	TRBJ2-7
ASRKTGGSAQY	TRBV4-1	TRBJ2-5
ASKGDTRYSGELF	TRBV6-5	TRBJ2-2
ASSFSRSNTGELF	TRBV27	TRBJ2-2
ASSLGASSRGETQY	TRBV7-2	TRBJ2-5
ASSSPRDRVNTGELF	TRBV9	TRBJ2-2
ASSPTLQGRGEQY	TRBV6-1	TRBJ2-7
ASSETRSGGYT	TRBV6-1	TRBJ1-2
ASSFLGTETYEQY	TRBV27	TRBJ2-7
ASSQDWPALREETQY	TRBV4-3	TRBJ2-5
ASRETGIAYNEQF	TRBV6-1	TRBJ2-1
ASSLGGRLETQY	TRBV28	TRBJ2-5
ASSRERAF	TRBV7-2	TRBJ1-1
ASSKKGGSSYNEQF	TRBV21-1	TRBJ2-1
ASSLGQGEREKLF	TRBV7-9	TRBJ1-4
ASSLVTATNEKLF	TRBV7-9	TRBJ1-4
ASRQMGGANVLT	TRBV6-1	TRBJ2-6
ASSLPGQENTIY	TRBV28	TRBJ1-3
ASKGTYSNQPQH	TRBV6-5	TRBJ1-5
ASSSGRRRANTEAF	TRBV19	TRBJ1-1
ASSYSSRELNQPQH	TRBV6-6	TRBJ1-5
ASSQERLQF	TRBV4-2	TRBJ2-1
ASSQGLGVNQETQY	TRBV14	TRBJ2-5
ASSFFQGGRGYGYT	TRBV5-6	TRBJ1-2
ATRQEGEAF	TRBV2	TRBJ1-1
ASRKGLASTDTQY	TRBV7-2	TRBJ2-3
AISARGMETQY	TRBV10-3	TRBJ2-5
ASTDRGESGELF	TRBV11-3	TRBJ2-2
AWTGDSSEAF	TRBV30	TRBJ1-1
ASSLENSASYEQY	TRBV11-3	TRBJ2-7
ASQLAGADTQY	TRBV28	TRBJ2-3
ASSSQGAYYNEQF	TRBV5-5	TRBJ2-1
ASSLLGETQY	TRBV5-4	TRBJ2-5
ASRWQGENQPQH	TRBV27	TRBJ1-5
ASSPRDQATQY	TRBV7-8	TRBJ2-5
ASSLPGTALYEQY	TRBV5-5	TRBJ2-7